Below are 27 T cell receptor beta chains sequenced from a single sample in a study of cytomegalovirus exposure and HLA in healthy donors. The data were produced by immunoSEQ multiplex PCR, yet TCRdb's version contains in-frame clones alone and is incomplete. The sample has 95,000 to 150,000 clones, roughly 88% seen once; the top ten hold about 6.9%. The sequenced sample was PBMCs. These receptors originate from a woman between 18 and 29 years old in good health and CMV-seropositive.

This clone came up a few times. The DNA of the CDR3 is TGTGCCAGCAGCCCGAGGGGGGGCGGGAGCAACAATGAGCAGTTCTTC. It translates to CASSPRGGGSNNEQFF. The chain recombines TRBV9 with TRBJ2-1; maybe TRBD2 (7 bases). The V end lost 4 bases, the J end lost 5 bases, and 19 bases lay between the germline ends. Per the germline V gene, CDR1 is SGDLS and CDR2 is YYNGEE. This CDR3 is 16 amino acids long.

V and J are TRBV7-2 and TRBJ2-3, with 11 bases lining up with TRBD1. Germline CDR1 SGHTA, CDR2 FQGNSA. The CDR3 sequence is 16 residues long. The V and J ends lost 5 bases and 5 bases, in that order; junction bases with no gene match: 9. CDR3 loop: CASSGGQGAGGDTQYF. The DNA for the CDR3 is TGTGCCAGCAGCGGAGGACAGGGGGCCGGGGGAGATACGCAGTATTTT. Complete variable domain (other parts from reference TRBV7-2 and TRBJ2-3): GAGVSQSPSNKVTEKGKDVELRCDPISGHTALYWYRQSLGQGLEFLIYFQGNSAPDKSGLPSDRFSAERTGGSVSTLTIQRTQQEDSAVYLCASSGGQGAGGDTQYFGPGTRLTVL.

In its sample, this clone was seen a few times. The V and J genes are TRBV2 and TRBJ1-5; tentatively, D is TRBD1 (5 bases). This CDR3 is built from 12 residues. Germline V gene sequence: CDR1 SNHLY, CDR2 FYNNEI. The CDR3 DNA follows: TGTGCGACAGCCCGGGCGGGGGAGCCCCAGCATTTT. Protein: CATARAGEPQHF. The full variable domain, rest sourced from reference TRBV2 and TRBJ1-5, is EPEVTQTPSHQVTQMGQEVILRCVPISNHLYFYWYRQILGQKVEFLVSFYNNEISEKSEIFDDQFSVERPDGSNFTLKIRSTKLEDSAMYFCATARAGEPQHFGDGTRLSIL.

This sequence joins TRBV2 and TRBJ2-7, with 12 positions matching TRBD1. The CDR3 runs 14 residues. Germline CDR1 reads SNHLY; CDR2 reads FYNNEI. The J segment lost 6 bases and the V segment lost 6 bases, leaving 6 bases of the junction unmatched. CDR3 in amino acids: CASRPGQGAGEQYF. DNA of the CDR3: TGTGCCAGCAGACCGGGACAGGGGGCTGGCGAGCAGTACTTC.

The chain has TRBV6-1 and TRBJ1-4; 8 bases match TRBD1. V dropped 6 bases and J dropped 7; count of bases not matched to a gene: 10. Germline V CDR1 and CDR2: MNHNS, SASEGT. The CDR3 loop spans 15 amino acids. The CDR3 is CASSTFARGREKLFF. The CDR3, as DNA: TGTGCCAGCAGCACCTTCGCCAGGGGGCGTGAAAAACTGTTTTTT.

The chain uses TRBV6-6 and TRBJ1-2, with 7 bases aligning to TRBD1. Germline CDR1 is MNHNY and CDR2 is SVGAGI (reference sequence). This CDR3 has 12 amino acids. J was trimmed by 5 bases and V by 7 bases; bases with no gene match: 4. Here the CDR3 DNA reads TGTGCCAGCACCCTGACAGGGTATGGCTACACCTTC. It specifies CASTLTGYGYTF.

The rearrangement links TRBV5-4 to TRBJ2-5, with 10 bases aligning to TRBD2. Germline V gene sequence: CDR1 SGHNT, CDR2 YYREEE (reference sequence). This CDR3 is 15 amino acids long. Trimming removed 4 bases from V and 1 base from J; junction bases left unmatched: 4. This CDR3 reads CASSPGLATQETQYF. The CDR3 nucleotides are TGTGCCAGCAGCCCGGGACTAGCGACCCAAGAGACCCAGTACTTC. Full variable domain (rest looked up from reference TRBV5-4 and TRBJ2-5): ETGVTQSPTHLIKTRGQQVTLRCSSQSGHNTVSWYQQALGQGPQFIFQYYREEENGRGNFPPRFSGLQFPNYSSELNVNALELDDSALYLCASSPGLATQETQYFGPGTRLLVL.

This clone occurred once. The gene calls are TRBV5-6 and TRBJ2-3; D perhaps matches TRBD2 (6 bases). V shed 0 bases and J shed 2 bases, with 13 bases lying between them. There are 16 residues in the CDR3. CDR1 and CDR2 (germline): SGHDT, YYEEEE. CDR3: CASSLAGWRDTDTQYF. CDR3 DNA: TGTGCCAGCAGCTTGGCCGGCTGGAGGGACACAGATACGCAGTATTTT.

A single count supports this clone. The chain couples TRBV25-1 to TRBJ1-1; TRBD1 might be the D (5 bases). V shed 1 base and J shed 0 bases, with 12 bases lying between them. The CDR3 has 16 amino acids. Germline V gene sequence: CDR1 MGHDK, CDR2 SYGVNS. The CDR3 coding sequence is TGTGCCAGCAGTGAATCGGGAGGGGTAGTGAACACTGAAGCTTTCTTT. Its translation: CASSESGGVVNTEAFF.

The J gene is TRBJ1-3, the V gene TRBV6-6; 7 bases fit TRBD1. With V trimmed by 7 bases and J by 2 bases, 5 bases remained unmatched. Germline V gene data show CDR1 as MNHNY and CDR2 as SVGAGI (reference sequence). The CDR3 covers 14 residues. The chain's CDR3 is CASNRGTTGNTIYF. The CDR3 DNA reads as TGTGCCAGCAACAGGGGTACTACTGGAAACACCATATATTTT.

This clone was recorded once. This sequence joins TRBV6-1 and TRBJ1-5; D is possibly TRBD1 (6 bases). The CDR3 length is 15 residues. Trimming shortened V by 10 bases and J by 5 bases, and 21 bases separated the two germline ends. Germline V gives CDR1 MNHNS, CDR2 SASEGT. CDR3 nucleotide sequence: TGTGCCACCTCACCCTCCTGGGGGGGGCATCAGCCCCAGCATTTT. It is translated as CATSPSWGGHQPQHF.

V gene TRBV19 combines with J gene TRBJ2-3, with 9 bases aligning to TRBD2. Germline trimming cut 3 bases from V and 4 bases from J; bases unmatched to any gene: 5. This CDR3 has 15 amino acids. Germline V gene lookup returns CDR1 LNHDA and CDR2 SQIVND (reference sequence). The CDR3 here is CASSMLLAGSDTQYF. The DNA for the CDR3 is TGTGCCAGTAGTATGCTACTAGCGGGTTCAGATACGCAGTATTTT. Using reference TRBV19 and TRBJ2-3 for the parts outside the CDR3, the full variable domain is DGGITQSPKYLFRKEGQNVTLSCEQNLNHDAMYWYRQDPGQGLRLIYYSQIVNDFQKGDIAEGYSVSREKKESFPLTVTSAQKNPTAFYLCASSMLLAGSDTQYFGPGTRLTVL.

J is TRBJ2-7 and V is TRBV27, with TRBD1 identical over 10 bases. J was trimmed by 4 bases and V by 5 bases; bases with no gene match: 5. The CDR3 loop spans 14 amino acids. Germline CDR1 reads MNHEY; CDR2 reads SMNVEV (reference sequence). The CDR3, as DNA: TGTGCCAGCAGTGCAGGACAGGGGGTATACGAGCAGTACTTC. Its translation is CASSAGQGVYEQYF.

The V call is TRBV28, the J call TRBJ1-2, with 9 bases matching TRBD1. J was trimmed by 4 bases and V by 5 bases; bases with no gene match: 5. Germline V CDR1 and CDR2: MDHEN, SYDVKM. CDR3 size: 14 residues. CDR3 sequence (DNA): TGTGCCAGCAGTACAGGGGGCGCCGGCTATGGCTACACCTTC. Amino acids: CASSTGGAGYGYTF.

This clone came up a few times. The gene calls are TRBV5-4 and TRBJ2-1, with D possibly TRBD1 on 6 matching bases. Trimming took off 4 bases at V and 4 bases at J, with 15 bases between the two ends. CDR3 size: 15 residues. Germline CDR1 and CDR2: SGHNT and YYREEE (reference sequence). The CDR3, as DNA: TGTGCCAGCAGCCGAGCCAGCCAGGGGTACAATGAGCAGTTCTTC. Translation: CASSRASQGYNEQFF.

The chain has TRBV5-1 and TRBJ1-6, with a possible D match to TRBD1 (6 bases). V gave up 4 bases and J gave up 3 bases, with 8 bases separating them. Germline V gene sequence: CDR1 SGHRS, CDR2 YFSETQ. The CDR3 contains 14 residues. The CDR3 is CASSQGSYNSPLHF. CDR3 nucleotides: TGCGCCAGCAGCCAGGGGAGCTATAATTCACCCCTCCACTTT.

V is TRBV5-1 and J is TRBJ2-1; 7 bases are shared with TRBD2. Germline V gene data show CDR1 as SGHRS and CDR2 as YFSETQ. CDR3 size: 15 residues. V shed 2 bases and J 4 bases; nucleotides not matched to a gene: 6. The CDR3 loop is CASSFSGGTYNEQFF. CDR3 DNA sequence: TGCGCCAGCAGCTTCTCCGGGGGGACGTACAATGAGCAGTTCTTC.

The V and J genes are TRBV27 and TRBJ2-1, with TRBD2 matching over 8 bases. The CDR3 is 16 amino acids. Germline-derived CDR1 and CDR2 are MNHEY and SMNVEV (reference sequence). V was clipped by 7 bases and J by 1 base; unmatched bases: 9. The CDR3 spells CASNGRAVRSYNEQFF. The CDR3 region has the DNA TGTGCCAGCAACGGGAGGGCCGTCCGGTCCTACAATGAGCAGTTCTTC.

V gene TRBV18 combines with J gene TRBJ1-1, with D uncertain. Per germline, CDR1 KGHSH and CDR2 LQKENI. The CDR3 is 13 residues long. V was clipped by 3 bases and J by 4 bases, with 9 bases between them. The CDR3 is CASSPREPTEAFF. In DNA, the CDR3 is TGTGCCAGCTCACCTCGGGAGCCCACTGAAGCTTTCTTT.

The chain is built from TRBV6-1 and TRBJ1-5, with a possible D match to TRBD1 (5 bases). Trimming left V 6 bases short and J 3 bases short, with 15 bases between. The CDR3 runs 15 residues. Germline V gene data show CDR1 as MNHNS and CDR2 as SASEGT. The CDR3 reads CASRRDGGSNQPQHF. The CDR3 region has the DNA TGTGCCAGCAGGAGGGATGGGGGGTCCAATCAGCCCCAGCATTTT.

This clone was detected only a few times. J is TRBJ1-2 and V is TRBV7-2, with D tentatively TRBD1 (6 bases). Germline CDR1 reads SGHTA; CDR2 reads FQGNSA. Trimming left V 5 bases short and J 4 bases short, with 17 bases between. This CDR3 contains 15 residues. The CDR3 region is CASSVNTGSSYGYTF. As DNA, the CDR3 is TGTGCCAGCAGCGTCAATACAGGGTCCAGCTATGGCTACACCTTC.

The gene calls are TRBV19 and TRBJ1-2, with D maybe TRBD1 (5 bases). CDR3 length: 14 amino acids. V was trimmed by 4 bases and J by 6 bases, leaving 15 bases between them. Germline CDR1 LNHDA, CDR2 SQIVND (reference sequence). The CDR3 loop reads CASSTSQGRDGYTF. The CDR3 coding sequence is TGTGCCAGTAGTACCAGCCAGGGTCGAGATGGCTACACCTTC.

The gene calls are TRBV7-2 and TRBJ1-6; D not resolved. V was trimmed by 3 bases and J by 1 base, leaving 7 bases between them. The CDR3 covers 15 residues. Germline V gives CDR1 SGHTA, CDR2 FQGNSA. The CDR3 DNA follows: TGTGCCAGCAGCTTGAGGGTTTCCTATAATTCACCCCTCCACTTT. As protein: CASSLRVSYNSPLHF.

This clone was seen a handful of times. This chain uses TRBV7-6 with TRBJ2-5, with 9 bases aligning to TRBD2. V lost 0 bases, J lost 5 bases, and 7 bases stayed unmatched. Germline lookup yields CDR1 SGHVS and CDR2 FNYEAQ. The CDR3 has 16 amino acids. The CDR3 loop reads CASSLASGGTWETQYF. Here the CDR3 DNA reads TGTGCCAGCAGCTTAGCTAGCGGGGGTACCTGGGAGACCCAGTACTTC.

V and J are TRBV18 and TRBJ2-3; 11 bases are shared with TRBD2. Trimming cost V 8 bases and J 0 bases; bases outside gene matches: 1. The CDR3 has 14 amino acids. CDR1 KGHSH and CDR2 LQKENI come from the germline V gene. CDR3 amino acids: CASRTSGSTDTQYF. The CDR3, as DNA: TGTGCCAGCCGGACTAGCGGGAGCACAGATACGCAGTATTTT.

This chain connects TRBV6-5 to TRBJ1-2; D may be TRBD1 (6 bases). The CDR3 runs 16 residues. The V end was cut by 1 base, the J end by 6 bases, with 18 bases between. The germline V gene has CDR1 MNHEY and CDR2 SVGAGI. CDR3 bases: TGTGCCAGCAGTTACTTGGTCGGGGGGCACATGAATGGCTACACCTTC. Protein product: CASSYLVGGHMNGYTF.

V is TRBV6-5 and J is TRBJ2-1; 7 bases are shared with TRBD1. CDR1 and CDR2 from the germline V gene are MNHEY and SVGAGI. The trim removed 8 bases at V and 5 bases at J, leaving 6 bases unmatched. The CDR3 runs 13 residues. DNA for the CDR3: TGTGCCAGCGAGGCAGGGGGAAACAATGAGCAGTTCTTC. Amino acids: CASEAGGNNEQFF.